This TCR beta chain was sequenced during a study of cytomegalovirus exposure and HLA in healthy donors. Findings and caveats of the study: Upon later analysis, TCR association rates were observed to vary by HLA locus, being highest for DRB1 and lowest for HLA-C.

This clone was recorded only once. Its antigen is currently unknown. Researchers ran the PCR with 60 Vbeta and 13 Jbeta primers. TCRdb keeps only in-frame clones here, not all; method: immunoSEQ multiplex PCR. This repertoire shows 90,000 to 120,000 clones, 55% to 75% found once; its top ten account for less than 4.5%. CDR3 length: 15 amino acids. V lost 4 bases and J lost 9, with 19 bases in between. Germline CDR1 and CDR2: SNHLY and FYNNEI. This chain uses TRBV2 with TRBJ2-1; TRBD2 is a possible D gene (6 bases). The TCR sequence derives from a man younger than 45 in good health and CMV-seropositive. The sequencing input was PBMCs. DNA for the CDR3: TGTGCCAGCAGTGTGGAGGGACCGTCGACGGGTGAGCAGTTCTTC. It yields the protein CASSVEGPSTGEQFF.